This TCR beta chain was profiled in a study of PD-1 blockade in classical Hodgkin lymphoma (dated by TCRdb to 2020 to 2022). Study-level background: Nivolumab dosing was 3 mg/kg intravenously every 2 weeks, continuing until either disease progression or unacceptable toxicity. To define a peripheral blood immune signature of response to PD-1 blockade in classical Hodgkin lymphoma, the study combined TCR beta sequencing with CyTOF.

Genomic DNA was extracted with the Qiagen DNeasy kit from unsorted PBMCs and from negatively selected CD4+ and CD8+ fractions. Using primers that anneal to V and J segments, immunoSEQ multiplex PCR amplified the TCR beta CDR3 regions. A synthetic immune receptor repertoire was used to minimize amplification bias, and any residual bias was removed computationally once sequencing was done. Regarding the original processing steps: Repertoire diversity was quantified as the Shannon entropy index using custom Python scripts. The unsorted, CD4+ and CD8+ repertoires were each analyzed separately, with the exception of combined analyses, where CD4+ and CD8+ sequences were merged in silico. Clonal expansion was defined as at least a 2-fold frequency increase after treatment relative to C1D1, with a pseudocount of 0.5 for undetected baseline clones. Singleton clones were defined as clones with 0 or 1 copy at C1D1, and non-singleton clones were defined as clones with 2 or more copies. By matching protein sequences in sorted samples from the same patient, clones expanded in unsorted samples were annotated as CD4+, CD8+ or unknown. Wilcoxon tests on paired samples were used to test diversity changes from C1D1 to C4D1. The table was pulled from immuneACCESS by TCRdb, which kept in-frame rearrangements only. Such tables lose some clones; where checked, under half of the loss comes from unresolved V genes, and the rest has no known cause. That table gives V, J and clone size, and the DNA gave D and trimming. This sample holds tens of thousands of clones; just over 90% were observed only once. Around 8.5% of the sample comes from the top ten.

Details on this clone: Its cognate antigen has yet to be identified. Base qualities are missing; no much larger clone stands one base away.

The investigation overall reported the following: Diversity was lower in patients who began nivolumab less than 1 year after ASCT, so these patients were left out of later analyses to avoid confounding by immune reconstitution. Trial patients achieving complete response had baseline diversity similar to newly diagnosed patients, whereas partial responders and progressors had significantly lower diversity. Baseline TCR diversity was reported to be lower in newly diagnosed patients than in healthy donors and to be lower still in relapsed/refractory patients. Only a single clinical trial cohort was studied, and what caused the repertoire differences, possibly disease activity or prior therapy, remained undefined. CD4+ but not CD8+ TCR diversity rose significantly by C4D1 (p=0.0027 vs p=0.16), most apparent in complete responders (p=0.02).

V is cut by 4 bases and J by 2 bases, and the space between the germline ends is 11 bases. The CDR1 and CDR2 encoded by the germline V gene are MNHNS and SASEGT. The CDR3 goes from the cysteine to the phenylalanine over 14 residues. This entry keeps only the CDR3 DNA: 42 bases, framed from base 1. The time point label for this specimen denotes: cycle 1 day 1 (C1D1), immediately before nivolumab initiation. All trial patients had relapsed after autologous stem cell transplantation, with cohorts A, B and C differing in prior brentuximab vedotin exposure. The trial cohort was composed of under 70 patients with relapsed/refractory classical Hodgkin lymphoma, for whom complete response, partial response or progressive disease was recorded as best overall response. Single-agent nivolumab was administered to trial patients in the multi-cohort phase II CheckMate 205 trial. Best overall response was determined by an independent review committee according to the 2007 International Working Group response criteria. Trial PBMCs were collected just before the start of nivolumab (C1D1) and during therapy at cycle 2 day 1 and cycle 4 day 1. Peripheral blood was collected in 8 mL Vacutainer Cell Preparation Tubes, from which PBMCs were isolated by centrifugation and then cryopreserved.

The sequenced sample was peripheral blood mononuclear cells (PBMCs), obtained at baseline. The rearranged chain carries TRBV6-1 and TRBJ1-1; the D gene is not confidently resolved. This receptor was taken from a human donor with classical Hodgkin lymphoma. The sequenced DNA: TGTGCCAGCAGTGTAATCAGCATAAACACTGAAGCTTTCTTT. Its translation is CASSVISINTEAFF.